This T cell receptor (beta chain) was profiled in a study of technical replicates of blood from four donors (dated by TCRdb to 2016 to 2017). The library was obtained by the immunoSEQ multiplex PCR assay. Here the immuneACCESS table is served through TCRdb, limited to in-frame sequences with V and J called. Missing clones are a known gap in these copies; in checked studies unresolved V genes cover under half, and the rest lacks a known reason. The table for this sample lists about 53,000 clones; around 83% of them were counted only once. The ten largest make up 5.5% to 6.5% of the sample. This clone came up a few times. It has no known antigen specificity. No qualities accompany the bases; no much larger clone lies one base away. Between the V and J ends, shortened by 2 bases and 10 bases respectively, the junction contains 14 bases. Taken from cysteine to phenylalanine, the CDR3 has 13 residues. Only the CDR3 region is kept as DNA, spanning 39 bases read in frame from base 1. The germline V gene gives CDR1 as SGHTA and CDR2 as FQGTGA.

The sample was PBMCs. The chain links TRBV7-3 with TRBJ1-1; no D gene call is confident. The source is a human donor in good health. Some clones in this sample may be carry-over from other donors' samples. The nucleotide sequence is TGTGCCAGCAGCTTATATGGGCGAGATGGAGCTTTCTTT. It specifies CASSLYGRDGAFF. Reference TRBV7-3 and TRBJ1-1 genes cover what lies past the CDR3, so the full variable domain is GAGVSQTPSNKVTEKGKYVELRCDPISGHTALYWYRQSLGQGPEFLIYFQGTGAADDSGLPNDRFFAVRPEGSVSTLKIQRTERGDSAVYLCASSLYGRDGAFFGQGTRLTVV.